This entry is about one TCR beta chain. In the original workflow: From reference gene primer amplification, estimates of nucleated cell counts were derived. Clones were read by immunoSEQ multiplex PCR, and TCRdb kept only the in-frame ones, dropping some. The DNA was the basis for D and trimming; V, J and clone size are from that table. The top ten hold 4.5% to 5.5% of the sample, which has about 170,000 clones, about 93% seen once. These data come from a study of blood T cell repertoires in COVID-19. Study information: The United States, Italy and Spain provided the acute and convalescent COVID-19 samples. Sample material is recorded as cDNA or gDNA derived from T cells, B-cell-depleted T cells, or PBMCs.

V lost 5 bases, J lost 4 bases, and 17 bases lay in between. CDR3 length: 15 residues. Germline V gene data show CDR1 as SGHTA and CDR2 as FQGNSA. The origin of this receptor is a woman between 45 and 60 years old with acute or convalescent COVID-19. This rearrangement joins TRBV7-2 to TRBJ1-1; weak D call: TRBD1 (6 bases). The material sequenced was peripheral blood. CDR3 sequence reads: CASSLSGGAGTEAFF. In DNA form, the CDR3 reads TGTGCCAGCAGCCTAAGTGGGGGCGCGGGCACTGAAGCTTTCTTT. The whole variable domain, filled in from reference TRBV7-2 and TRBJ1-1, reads GAGVSQSPSNKVTEKGKDVELRCDPISGHTALYWYRQSLGQGLEFLIYFQGNSAPDKSGLPSDRFSAERTGGSVSTLTIQRTQQEDSAVYLCASSLSGGAGTEAFFGQGTRLTVV.